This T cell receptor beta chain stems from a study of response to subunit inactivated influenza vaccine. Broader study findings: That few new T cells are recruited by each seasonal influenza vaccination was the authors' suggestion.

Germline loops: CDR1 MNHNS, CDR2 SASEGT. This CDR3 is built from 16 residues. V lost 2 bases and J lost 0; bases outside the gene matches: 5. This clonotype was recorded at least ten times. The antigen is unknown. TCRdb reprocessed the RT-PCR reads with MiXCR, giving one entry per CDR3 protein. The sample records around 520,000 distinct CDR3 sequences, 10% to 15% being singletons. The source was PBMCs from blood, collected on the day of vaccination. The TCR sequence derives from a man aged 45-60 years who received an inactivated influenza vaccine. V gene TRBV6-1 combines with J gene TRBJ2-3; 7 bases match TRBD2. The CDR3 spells CASSERSGRSTDTQYF. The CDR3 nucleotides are TGTGCCAGCAGTGAAAGGTCCGGGAGGAGCACAGATACGCAGTATTTT.